This T cell receptor (beta chain) came from a study of T cells expressing NK-cell markers. Study details: Sequencing covered eight donors, seven HCMV-seropositive and one seronegative. General study points: For a handful of donors, these clonotypes were likewise the leading ones in the CD3+CD56-NKG2C+ fraction. Of the CD8+ T cell pool in several donors, roughly 1.0-8% was accounted for by dominant NKG2C+ clonotypes.

The V gene's germline CDR1 is MNHEY and CDR2 SVGAGI. The CDR3 spans 14 residues. UMIs were included in TCR beta cDNA generated by 5'RACE template switching. TCRdb re-called the 5' RACE reads; every CDR3 protein appears as one record, without DNA. The sample includes about 460,000 distinct CDR3 sequences. Of note for this clonotype: The antigen remains unidentified.

The source is a woman between 45 and 65 years old in good health. The chain has TRBV6-5 and TRBJ1-4. Specimen: blood T cells: a sorted CD56 or NKG2C T cell subset, CD4+ or CD8+ T cells, or bulk PBMC T cells (not recorded which). The chain's CDR3 is CASRKWTENEKLFF.